This entry is about one T cell receptor beta chain. Its antigen is undetermined. The table came from immunoSEQ multiplex PCR; TCRdb's copy has only in-frame clones and leaves some out. The sample yields under 90,000 clones, roughly 80% seen once. The CDR3 spans 15 residues. Germline CDR1 and CDR2: SEHNR and FQNEAQ (reference sequence). The ends were cut back, 1 base at V and 4 bases at J, with 11 bases in the middle. The sample belongs to a study of OX40 agonist ivuxolimab in advanced cancers. Study at large: Ivuxolimab, which patients received intravenously every 2 weeks, was dosed at 0.01 to 10 mg/kg.

General study findings and limits: At doses 0.1 to 3.0 mg/kg, CD4+ and CD8+ clones expanded. Some nonresponders likewise displayed low normalized T-cell clonal expansion.

The chain couples TRBV7-9 to TRBJ1-5; D is perhaps TRBD1 (6 bases). The input for sequencing was CD4+ or CD8+ T cells sorted from blood, taken in a trial of the OX40 agonist ivuxolimab. This receptor was obtained from an adult with an advanced solid tumor such as melanoma, head and neck, liver or kidney cancer. CDR3 loop: CASSLDQGKNQPQHF. In DNA, the CDR3 is TGTGCCAGCAGCTTAGATCAGGGGAAAAATCAGCCCCAGCATTTT. The variable domain in full, completed from reference TRBV7-9 and TRBJ1-5, reads DTGVSQNPRHKITKRGQNVTFRCDPISEHNRLYWYRQTLGQGPEFLTYFQNEAQLEKSRLLSDRFSAERPKGSFSTLEIQRTEQGDSAMYLCASSLDQGKNQPQHFGDGTRLSIL.